The 29 T cell receptor beta chains given below trace back to one sample, sequenced in a study of PD-1 blockade in classical Hodgkin lymphoma. Brentuximab vedotin exposure varied, and every patient relapsed after autologous stem cell transplantation. Clones were read by immunoSEQ multiplex PCR, and TCRdb kept only the in-frame ones, dropping some. The table has roughly 150,000 clones, about 81% seen once. Sequences were derived from peripheral blood mononuclear cells (PBMCs), sampled before the second cycle of nivolumab. The receptors shown here come from a human donor with classical Hodgkin lymphoma.

This clone came up once. The chain links TRBV5-1 to TRBJ2-7, with 7 bases identical to TRBD2. Looked up from germline, CDR1 is SGHRS and CDR2 is YFSETQ. CDR3 length: 15 residues. V gave up 0 bases and J gave up 3 bases; unmatched junction bases: 6. The CDR3: CASSLVLADYYEQYF. The CDR3 nucleotides are TGCGCCAGCAGCTTGGTTCTAGCGGATTACTACGAGCAGTACTTC. Full variable domain (outside the CDR3, taken from reference TRBV5-1 and TRBJ2-7): KAGVTQTPRYLIKTRGQQVTLSCSPISGHRSVSWYQQTPGQGLQFLFEYFSETQRNKGNFPGRFSGRQFSNSRSEMNVSTLELGDSALYLCASSLVLADYYEQYFGPGTRLTVT.

Concerning this clone itself: One end of the junction is discordant with germline, which a read error may explain. V and J are TRBV6-4 and TRBJ1-1, with a tentative D call TRBD1 (5 bases). The CDR3 covers 15 residues. From germline, CDR1 is MRHNA and CDR2 SNTAGT. CDR3 sequence: CASSDNARGLPGQIF. The CDR3 DNA reads as TGTGCCAGCAGTGACAATGCAAGGGGTTTGCCGGGCCAAATCTTT.

The J gene is TRBJ1-6, the V gene TRBV18; 7 nucleotides agree with TRBD1. From germline, CDR1 is KGHSH and CDR2 LQKENI. This CDR3 has 15 amino acids. The V segment lost 3 bases and the J segment 7 bases; nucleotides outside the gene matches: 6. CDR3 residues: CASSPTGYSNSPLHF. CDR3 sequence (DNA): TGTGCCAGCTCACCGACAGGGTACTCCAATTCACCCCTCCACTTT.

This clone was observed a handful of times. The V and J genes are TRBV5-1 and TRBJ1-1; D might be TRBD1 (6 bases). The CDR3 contains 15 residues. CDR1 is SGHRS, CDR2 YFSETQ, per germline. Trimming took off 4 bases at V and 4 bases at J, with 17 bases between the two ends. CDR3 nucleotide sequence: TGCGCCAGCAGCGACGGGGGGGCCGCGACCACTGAAGCTTTCTTT. Protein sequence: CASSDGGAATTEAFF.

Regarding this clone: The junction departs from the called germline gene at one end, perhaps through a read error. CDR3 sequence reads: CAGRLAGANTGELFF. The CDR3 bases are TGTGCCGGCAGATTAGCGGGGGCCAACACCGGGGAGCTGTTTTTT. V usage is TRBV6-5 and J usage is TRBJ2-2; 9 nucleotides line up with TRBD2. This CDR3 spans 15 amino acids. Germline V lookup: CDR1 MNHEY, CDR2 SVGAGI.

The V and J genes are TRBV5-6 and TRBJ2-3; no definite D call. Germline V gene data show CDR1 as SGHDT and CDR2 as YYEEEE. There are 11 residues in the CDR3. The V end lost 0 bases, the J end lost 6 bases, and 2 bases lay between the germline ends. This CDR3 reads CASSLGDTQYF. CDR3 in DNA: TGTGCCAGCAGCTTGGGGGATACGCAGTATTTT.

This clone was seen just once. The rearrangement joins TRBV7-9 to TRBJ2-7, with TRBD1 matching 8 bases. This CDR3 has 15 residues. V lost 5 bases and J lost 0; bases outside the gene matches: 6. The V gene's germline CDR1 is SEHNR and CDR2 FQNEAQ (reference sequence). CDR3 loop: CASSPDRESSYEQYF. The CDR3 bases are TGTGCCAGCAGCCCGGACAGGGAAAGCTCCTACGAGCAGTACTTC.

The rearrangement uses TRBV13 and TRBJ2-7, with D perhaps being TRBD1 or TRBD2 (7 bases each). This CDR3 is 15 amino acids long. The germline CDR1 and CDR2 sequences are PRHDT and FYEKMQ (reference sequence). Trimming took off 4 bases at V and 2 bases at J, with 15 bases between the two ends. Here the CDR3 reads CASSWEGQPAYEQYF. The CDR3 bases are TGTGCCAGCAGCTGGGAGGGACAGCCAGCCTACGAGCAGTACTTC.

In its sample, this clone ranks as medium-sized. This rearrangement joins TRBV19 to TRBJ2-3, with D tentatively TRBD2 (6 bases). This CDR3 is 16 amino acids long. The V gene lost 3 bases and the J gene lost 0 bases, with 13 bases spanning the gap. Germline-derived CDR1 and CDR2 are LNHDA and SQIVND (reference sequence). The CDR3 DNA sequence: TGTGCCAGTAGTATCGGGGGTCCATCTAGCACAGATACGCAGTATTTT. Amino acid sequence: CASSIGGPSSTDTQYF.

A single count supports this clone. The chain employs TRBV6-5 and TRBJ1-2, with 11 bases aligning to TRBD1. The CDR3 runs to 14 residues. Germline CDR1 reads MNHEY; CDR2 reads SVGAGI. V dropped 7 bases and J dropped 3; count of bases not matched to a gene: 4. The CDR3 sequence is CASTRTGGDYGYTF. The CDR3 bases are TGTGCCAGCACCAGGACAGGGGGCGACTATGGCTACACCTTC.

The genes are TRBV29-1 and TRBJ1-1, with TRBD1 matching over 8 bases. The CDR3 loop spans 14 amino acids. The J segment lost 3 bases and the V segment lost 5 bases, leaving 8 bases of the junction unmatched. CDR1 is SQVTM, CDR2 ANQGSEA, per germline. The CDR3 reads CSVLDRVFDTEAFF. Here the CDR3 DNA reads TGCAGCGTTTTGGACAGGGTGTTTGACACTGAAGCTTTCTTT.

V gene TRBV2 combines with J gene TRBJ2-5, with D possibly being TRBD1 (6 bases). The CDR3 is 13 amino acids. Trimming shortened V by 6 bases and J by 4 bases, and 12 bases separated the two germline ends. CDR1 and CDR2 (germline): SNHLY, FYNNEI. The chain's CDR3 is CASSWDNRETQYF. CDR3 in DNA: TGTGCCAGCAGCTGGGACAACAGAGAGACCCAGTACTTC.

This chain links TRBV6-6 with TRBJ1-5; 11 bases map to TRBD1. The CDR3 totals 16 residues. Germline CDR1 is MNHNY and CDR2 is SVGAGI (reference sequence). After removal of 7 bases from V and 1 base from J, the junction contained 6 bases not matched to a gene. As DNA, the CDR3 is TGTGCCAGCAACTTGGGGACAGGGGGAAGCAATCAGCCCCAGCATTTT. Residues: CASNLGTGGSNQPQHF.

The chain is built from TRBV6-5 and TRBJ2-7; D perhaps matches TRBD2 (7 bases). The germline gives CDR1 MNHEY, CDR2 SVGAGI. This CDR3 has 14 residues. Trimming stripped 2 bases from V and 7 bases from J, with 15 bases between. In DNA form, the CDR3 reads TGTGCCAGCAGTTACAACGGGGGGCCGGGTGAGCAGTACTTC. Protein sequence: CASSYNGGPGEQYF.

V gene TRBV6-6 combines with J gene TRBJ2-1; 13 bases fit TRBD2. The V gene end was trimmed by 6 bases and the J gene end by 2 bases; junction bases not matched to a gene: 4. The CDR3 consists of 16 residues. Germline-derived CDR1 and CDR2 are MNHNY and SVGAGI (reference sequence). CDR3 DNA: TGTGCCAGCAGAGCACTAGCGGGGGGGGCCTACAATGAGCAGTTCTTC. Protein: CASRALAGGAYNEQFF.

This clone appeared a few times. The chain joins TRBV4-1 to TRBJ1-2, with TRBD1 matching 8 bases. CDR1 is MGHRA, CDR2 YSYEKL, per germline. The CDR3 loop spans 14 amino acids. The ends lost 3 bases at V and 5 bases at J; junction bases unmatched: 5. CDR3 in DNA: TGCGCCAGCAGCCAGGGGGGACAGGCTTATGGCTACACCTTC. Translation: CASSQGGQAYGYTF.

V gene TRBV4-2 combines with J gene TRBJ2-7, with TRBD1 as a possible D gene (7 bases). This CDR3 region has 15 residues. V gave up 3 bases and J gave up 3 bases, with 15 bases separating them. Per the germline V gene, CDR1 is LGHNA and CDR2 is YNFKEQ. The CDR3 sequence: CASSHTSGGGYEQYF. The CDR3 coding sequence is TGTGCCAGCAGCCACACTTCAGGGGGAGGCTACGAGCAGTACTTC.

The chain couples TRBV19 to TRBJ2-1; D might be TRBD1 or TRBD2, each matching 5 bases. This CDR3 comprises 15 residues. Germline-derived CDR1 and CDR2 are LNHDA and SQIVND (reference sequence). Trimming removed 5 bases at V and 4 bases at J, with 15 bases between. This CDR3 reads CASSLPGRGYNEQFF. The CDR3 nucleotides read TGTGCCAGTAGTCTCCCAGGGAGAGGGTACAATGAGCAGTTCTTC. Together with reference TRBV19 and TRBJ2-1, the CDR3 gives the full variable domain: DGGITQSPKYLFRKEGQNVTLSCEQNLNHDAMYWYRQDPGQGLRLIYYSQIVNDFQKGDIAEGYSVSREKKESFPLTVTSAQKNPTAFYLCASSLPGRGYNEQFFGPGTRLTVL.

V gene TRBV4-1 combines with J gene TRBJ1-6; 11 bases match TRBD1. The CDR3 contains 16 residues. Per the germline V gene, CDR1 is MGHRA and CDR2 is YSYEKL. The V gene end was trimmed by 4 bases and the J gene end by 9 bases; junction bases not matched to a gene: 8. DNA for the CDR3: TGCGCCAGCAGCCTAAATACCGGGACAGGGGGTTCACCCCTCCACTTT. Translated, it gives CASSLNTGTGGSPLHF.

The chain uses TRBV2 and TRBJ2-7; D is uncertain. This CDR3 comprises 16 residues. CDR1 and CDR2 (germline): SNHLY, FYNNEI. Trimming pared 1 base from V and 4 bases from J, leaving 17 bases between. The CDR3 bases are TGTGCCAGCAGTGAAGGGTGGGGTCCTCCCCGATACGAGCAGTACTTC. This translates into CASSEGWGPPRYEQYF.

The genes are TRBV27 and TRBJ1-1; D may be TRBD1 (5 bases). The CDR3 runs to 13 residues. CDR1 is MNHEY and CDR2 is SMNVEV in the germline V gene (reference sequence). V was pared by 6 bases and J by 4 bases, with 12 bases between. DNA of the CDR3: TGTGCCAGCAGGTCTCCTCAGGGCACTGAAGCTTTCTTT. It encodes CASRSPQGTEAFF.

The gene calls are TRBV5-4 and TRBJ2-3; TRBD2 aligns across 11 bases. The CDR3 loop spans 15 amino acids. With V trimmed by 0 bases and J by 5 bases, 2 bases remained unmatched. CDR1 and CDR2 from the germline V gene are SGHNT and YYREEE (reference sequence). The CDR3 nucleotides read TGTGCCAGCAGCTTGGTAGCGGGGGGGAAAGATACGCAGTATTTT. Translation: CASSLVAGGKDTQYF.

The rearrangement joins TRBV7-2 to TRBJ2-6; 8 positions match TRBD1. CDR1 and CDR2 (germline): SGHTA, FQGNSA. J gave up 0 bases and V 4 bases, and 8 bases lay outside the gene matches. This CDR3 has 18 amino acids. The CDR3: CASSSGQGRVSGANVLTF. The CDR3 bases are TGTGCCAGCAGCTCCGGACAGGGTAGAGTCTCTGGGGCCAACGTCCTGACTTTC. The entire variable domain, with the rest obtained from reference TRBV7-2 and TRBJ2-6, is as follows: GAGVSQSPSNKVTEKGKDVELRCDPISGHTALYWYRQSLGQGLEFLIYFQGNSAPDKSGLPSDRFSAERTGGSVSTLTIQRTQQEDSAVYLCASSSGQGRVSGANVLTFGAGSRLTVL.

The V and J genes are TRBV19 and TRBJ2-7; TRBD2 is a possible D gene (6 bases). CDR3 size: 13 residues. Looked up from germline, CDR1 is LNHDA and CDR2 is SQIVND (reference sequence). V lost 8 bases to trimming and J lost 3 bases, with 14 bases between them. CDR3 DNA: TGTGCCAGTGGTAGCGGATCTTTCTACGAGCAGTACTTC. As protein: CASGSGSFYEQYF.

The rearrangement links TRBV6-5 to TRBJ2-7; no reliable D call. The V gene lost 10 bases and the J gene lost 3 bases, with 19 bases spanning the gap. This CDR3 has 14 residues. Germline V CDR1 and CDR2: MNHEY, SVGAGI. CDR3 sequence: CAISRTGPGYEQYF. The CDR3, as DNA: TGTGCCATCAGCAGGACCGGGCCGGGCTACGAGCAGTACTTC.

This clone was detected only a few times. The CDR3, as DNA: TGTGCCAGCAGTTACCGTCCGACTGGAAACACCATATATTTT. The encoded protein is CASSYRPTGNTIYF. The genes are TRBV6-5 and TRBJ1-3, with D uncertain. V dropped 2 bases and J dropped 2 bases, with 7 bases sitting between them. There are 14 residues in the CDR3. From germline, CDR1 is MNHEY and CDR2 SVGAGI.

This clone was observed a handful of times. The chain uses TRBV28 and TRBJ1-2; no clear D gene. The CDR3 spans 12 residues. V lost 5 bases and J lost 5, with 9 bases in between. CDR1 MDHEN and CDR2 SYDVKM come from the germline V gene. The CDR3 nucleotides are TGTGCCAGCAGTCTAGGGCCGTATGGCTACACCTTC. It yields the protein CASSLGPYGYTF.

This clone was picked up a small number of times. The rearrangement uses TRBV6-1 and TRBJ1-2, with D tentatively TRBD1 (6 bases). The CDR3 runs to 14 residues. Germline lookup yields CDR1 MNHNS and CDR2 SASEGT. Trimming took off 1 base at V and 4 bases at J, with 10 bases between the two ends. In DNA, the CDR3 is TGTGCCAGCAGTGAAGAAGCAGGGGCCTATGGCTACACCTTC. Its translation is CASSEEAGAYGYTF.

The chain couples TRBV7-2 to TRBJ2-5, with D perhaps assigned TRBD1 or TRBD2 (6 bases each). The V end lost 4 bases, the J end lost 5 bases, and 14 bases lay between the germline ends. Germline V gene data show CDR1 as SGHTA and CDR2 as FQGNSA. The CDR3 spans 14 residues. In DNA, the CDR3 is TGTGCCAGCAGCTCCTGGTCGGGGGCCGAGACCCAGTACTTC. Its translation: CASSSWSGAETQYF.